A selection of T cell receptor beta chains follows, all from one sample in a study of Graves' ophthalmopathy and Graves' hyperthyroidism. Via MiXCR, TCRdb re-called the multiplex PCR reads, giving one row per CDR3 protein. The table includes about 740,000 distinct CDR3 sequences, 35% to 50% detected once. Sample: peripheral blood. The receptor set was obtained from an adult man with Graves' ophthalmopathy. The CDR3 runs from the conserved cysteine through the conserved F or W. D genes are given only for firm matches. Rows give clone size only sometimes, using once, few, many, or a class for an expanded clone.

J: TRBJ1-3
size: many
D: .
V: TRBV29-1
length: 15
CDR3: CSVEARIHSGNTIYF
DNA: TGCAGCGTTGAGGCCAGGATTCACTCTGGAAACACCATATATTTT

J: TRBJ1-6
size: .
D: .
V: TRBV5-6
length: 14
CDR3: CASSLSRRNSPLHF
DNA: TGTGCCAGCAGCTTGTCCAGAAGGAATTCACCCCTCCACTTT

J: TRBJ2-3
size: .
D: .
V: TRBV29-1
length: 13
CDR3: CSVGYYPTDTQYF
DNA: TGCAGCGTCGGCTACTACCCCACAGATACGCAGTATTTT

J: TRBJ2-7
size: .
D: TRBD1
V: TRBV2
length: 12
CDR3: CASGTASYEQYF
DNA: TGTGCCAGTGGGACAGCCTCCTACGAGCAGTACTTC

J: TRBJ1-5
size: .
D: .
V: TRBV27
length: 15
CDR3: CASSLLGDGNQPQHF
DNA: TGTGCCAGCAGTTTACTGGGAGACGGCAATCAGCCCCAGCATTTT

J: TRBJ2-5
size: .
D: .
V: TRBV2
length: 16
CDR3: CASSRQGGVKGETQYF
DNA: TGTGCCAGCAGCCGTCAGGGTGGGGTGAAGGGGGAGACCCAGTACTTC

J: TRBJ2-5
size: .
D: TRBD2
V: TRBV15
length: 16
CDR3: CATSSRGGGAVETQYF
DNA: TGTGCCACCAGCAGTCGCGGCGGGGGGGCGGTAGAGACCCAGTACTTC

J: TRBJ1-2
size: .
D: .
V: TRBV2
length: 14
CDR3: CASSEGGSFYGYTF
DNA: TGTGCCAGCAGTGAAGGCGGGAGTTTCTATGGCTACACCTTC

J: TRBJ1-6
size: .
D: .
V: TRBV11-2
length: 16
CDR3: CASSPQTGQSNSPLHF
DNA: TGTGCCAGCAGCCCCCAGACAGGACAGAGTAATTCACCCCTCCACTTT

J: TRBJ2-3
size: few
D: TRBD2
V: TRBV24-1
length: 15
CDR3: CATSDAGGDSDTQYF
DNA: TGTGCCACCAGTGACGCGGGAGGGGATTCCGATACGCAGTATTTT

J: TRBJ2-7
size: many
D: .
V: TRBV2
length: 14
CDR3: CASSEWGSSYEQYF
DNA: TGTGCCAGCAGTGAATGGGGCAGCTCCTACGAGCAGTACTTC

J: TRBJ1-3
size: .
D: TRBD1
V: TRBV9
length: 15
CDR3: CASSHVTGIGNTIYF
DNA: TGTGCCAGCAGCCACGTGACAGGGATTGGAAACACCATATATTTT

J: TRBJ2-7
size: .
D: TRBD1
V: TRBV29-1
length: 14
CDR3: CSVVWTGSSYEQYF
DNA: TGCAGCGTTGTGTGGACAGGGAGCTCCTACGAGCAGTACTTC

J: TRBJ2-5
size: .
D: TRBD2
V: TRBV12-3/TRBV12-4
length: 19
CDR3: CASSHRRGGGAGVQETQYF
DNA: TGTGCCAGCAGTCACCGCCGGGGTGGAGGAGCGGGAGTCCAAGAGACCCAGTACTTC

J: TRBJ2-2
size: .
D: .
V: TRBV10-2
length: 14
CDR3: CASSDGAVTGELFF
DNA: TGCGCCAGCAGTGATGGCGCTGTCACCGGGGAGCTGTTTTTT

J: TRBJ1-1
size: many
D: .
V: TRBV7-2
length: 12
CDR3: CASSSRYTEAFF
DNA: TGTGCCAGCAGCTCTAGGTACACTGAAGCTTTCTTT

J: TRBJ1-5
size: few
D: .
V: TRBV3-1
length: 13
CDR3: CASSQAPLQPQHF
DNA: TGTGCCAGCAGCCAAGCTCCTCTGCAGCCCCAGCATTTT

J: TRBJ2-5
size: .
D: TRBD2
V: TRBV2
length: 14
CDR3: CASTAAGGPETQYF
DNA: TGTGCCAGCACTGCTGCGGGAGGGCCGGAGACCCAGTACTTC

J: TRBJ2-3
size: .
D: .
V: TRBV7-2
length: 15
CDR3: CASSLGHFSTDTQYF
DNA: TGTGCCAGCAGCTTAGGGCACTTTAGCACAGATACGCAGTATTTT

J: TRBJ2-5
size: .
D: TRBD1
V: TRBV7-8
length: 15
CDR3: CASSLRDRGRETQYF
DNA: TGTGCCAGCAGCTTACGGGACAGGGGGCGGGAGACCCAGTACTTC

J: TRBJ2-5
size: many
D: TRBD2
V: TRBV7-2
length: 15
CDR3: CASSPPGLAGKTQYF
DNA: TGTGCCAGCAGCCCGCCGGGACTAGCGGGAAAGACCCAGTACTTC

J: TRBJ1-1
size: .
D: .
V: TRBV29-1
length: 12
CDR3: CSVVRARTEAFF
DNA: TGCAGCGTTGTGCGAGCGAGGACTGAAGCTTTCTTT

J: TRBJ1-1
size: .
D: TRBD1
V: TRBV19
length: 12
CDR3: CASKGARGEAFF
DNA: TGTGCCAGTAAGGGGGCGCGGGGTGAAGCTTTCTTT

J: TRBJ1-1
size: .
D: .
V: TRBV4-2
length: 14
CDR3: CASSMGQLNTEAFF
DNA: TGTGCCAGCAGTATGGGACAATTAAACACTGAAGCTTTCTTT

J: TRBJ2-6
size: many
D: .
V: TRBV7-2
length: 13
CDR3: CASSSIGANVLTF
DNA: TGTGCCAGCAGCTCTATCGGGGCCAACGTCCTGACTTTC

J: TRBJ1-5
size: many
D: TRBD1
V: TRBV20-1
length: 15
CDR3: CSASQTGMVNQPQHF
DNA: TGCAGTGCTAGTCAGACAGGGATGGTCAATCAGCCCCAGCATTTT

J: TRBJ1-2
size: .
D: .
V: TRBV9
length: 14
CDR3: CASSGNGGAGGYTF
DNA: TGTGCCAGCAGCGGGAATGGGGGCGCGGGTGGCTACACCTTC

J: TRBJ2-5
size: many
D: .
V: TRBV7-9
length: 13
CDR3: CASSPIEGETQYF
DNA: TGTGCCAGCAGCCCAATCGAGGGGGAGACCCAGTACTTC

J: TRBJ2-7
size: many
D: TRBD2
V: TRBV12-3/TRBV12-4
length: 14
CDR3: CASSPGEGSYEQYF
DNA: TGTGCCAGCAGCCCCGGGGAGGGCTCCTACGAGCAGTACTTC

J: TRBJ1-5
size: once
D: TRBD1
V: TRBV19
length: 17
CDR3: CATSDGQGALGNQPLHF
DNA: TGTGCCACCTCCGATGGACAGGGGGCTTTGGGCAATCAGCCCCTGCATTTT

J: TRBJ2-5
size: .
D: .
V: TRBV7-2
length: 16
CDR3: CAGSLKPTGYQETQYF
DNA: TGTGCCGGCAGCTTAAAACCTACAGGGTATCAAGAGACCCAGTACTTC

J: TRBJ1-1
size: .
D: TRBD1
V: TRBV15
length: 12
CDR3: CATSRGRDRAFF
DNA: TGTGCCACCAGCAGAGGCAGGGACAGGGCTTTCTTT

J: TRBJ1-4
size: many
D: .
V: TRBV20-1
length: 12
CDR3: CSARVRNEKLFF
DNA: TGCAGTGCTAGAGTCCGTAATGAAAAACTGTTTTTT

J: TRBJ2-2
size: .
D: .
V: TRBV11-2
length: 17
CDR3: CASSFPQGAVYTGELFF
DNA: TGTGCCAGCAGCTTCCCACAGGGAGCAGTTTACACCGGGGAGCTGTTTTTT

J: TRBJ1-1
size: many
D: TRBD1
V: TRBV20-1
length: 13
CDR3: CSARQGLGPEAFF
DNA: TGCAGTGCTCGACAGGGTTTAGGCCCTGAAGCTTTCTTT

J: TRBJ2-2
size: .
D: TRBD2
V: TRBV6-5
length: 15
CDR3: CASIPASGATGELFF
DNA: TGTGCCAGCATACCTGCTAGCGGGGCTACCGGGGAGCTGTTTTTT

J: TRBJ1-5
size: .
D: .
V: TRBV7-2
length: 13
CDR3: CASSFPGQQPQHF
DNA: TGTGCCAGCAGCTTTCCAGGTCAACAGCCCCAGCATTTT

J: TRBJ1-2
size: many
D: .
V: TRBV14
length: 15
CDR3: CASSQDYQGWSGYTF
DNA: TGTGCCAGCAGCCAAGACTACCAGGGATGGTCTGGCTACACCTTC

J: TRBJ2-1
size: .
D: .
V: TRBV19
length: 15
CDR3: CASSIGTLTYNEQFF
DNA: TGTGCCAGTAGTATAGGGACTCTCACCTACAATGAGCAGTTCTTC

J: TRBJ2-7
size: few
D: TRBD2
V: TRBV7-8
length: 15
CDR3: CASSQGLAESYEQYF
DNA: TGTGCCAGCAGCCAAGGACTAGCGGAGTCCTACGAGCAGTACTTC

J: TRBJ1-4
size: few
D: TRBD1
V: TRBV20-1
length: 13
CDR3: CSAREDRAEKLFF
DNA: TGCAGTGCTAGAGAGGACAGGGCTGAAAAACTGTTTTTT

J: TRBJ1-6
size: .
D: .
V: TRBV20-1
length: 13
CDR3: CSARVGRVSPLHF
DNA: TGCAGTGCCAGAGTCGGCAGGGTGTCACCCCTCCACTTT

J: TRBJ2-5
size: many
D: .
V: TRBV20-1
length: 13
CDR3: CSARVSFRQTQYF
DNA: TGCAGTGCTAGAGTCTCCTTCCGGCAGACCCAGTACTTC

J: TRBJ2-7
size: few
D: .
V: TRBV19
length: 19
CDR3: CASSMQSRWVADSSYEQYF
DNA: TGTGCCAGTAGTATGCAGTCGCGATGGGTAGCGGATAGCTCCTACGAGCAGTACTTC

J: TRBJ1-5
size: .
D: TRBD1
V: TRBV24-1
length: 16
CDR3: CATSYGSGGENQPQHF
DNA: TGTGCCACCAGTTACGGGTCAGGGGGCGAAAATCAGCCCCAGCATTTT